Following are 31 T cell receptor beta chains from one sample sequenced in a study of blood T cell repertoires in COVID-19. This table comes from immunoSEQ multiplex PCR, and its TCRdb copy is limited to in-frame clones, with some not included. Of just under 50,000 clones detected, 90% appear once; the ten largest clones hold under 4.5%. Sequencing was carried out using peripheral blood. The receptors come from a human donor in a cohort sampled during active COVID-19.

V gene TRBV3-1 (or the pseudogene TRBV3-2) combines with J gene TRBJ1-1; TRBD1 matches 7 bases. CDR3 length: 15 residues. Germline V CDR1 and CDR2: LGHDT, YNNKEL (reference sequence). The V gene end was trimmed by 2 bases and the J gene end by 5 bases; junction bases not matched to a gene: 8. The CDR3 DNA reads TGTGCCAGCAGCCAACCCAGGGGGGTCGGAACTGAAGCTTTCTTT. This translates into CASSQPRGVGTEAFF.

The DNA for the CDR3 is TGTGCCAGCAGCTTAGGCCCCCCAGGGGGTAAGTACTTC. It encodes CASSLGPPGGKYF. The chain recombines TRBV13 with TRBJ2-7; TRBD1 matches 7 bases. Germline V gene sequence: CDR1 PRHDT, CDR2 FYEKMQ (reference sequence). With V trimmed by 0 bases and J by 11 bases, 7 bases remained unmatched. CDR3 length equals 13 residues.

This clone was picked up a small number of times. The same CDR3 can be traced to other DNA sequences in this sample. This chain connects TRBV6-4 to TRBJ2-1; 8 positions agree with TRBD2. The CDR3 covers 15 residues. The J segment lost 3 bases and the V segment lost 0 bases, leaving 1 base of the junction unmatched. Germline values: CDR1 MRHNA, CDR2 SNTAGT. The CDR3 nucleotides read TGTGCCAGCAGTGACTCGAGCGGGAGCTACAATGAGCAGTTCTTC. This codes for CASSDSSGSYNEQFF.

The rearrangement uses TRBV3-1 (or the pseudogene TRBV3-2) and TRBJ1-2; D is unresolved. The CDR3 has 13 residues. Germline V gives CDR1 LGHDT, CDR2 YNNKEL (reference sequence). Trimming left V 1 base short and J 7 bases short, with 10 bases between. Here the CDR3 reads CASSQGRFFGYTF. CDR3 nucleotides: TGTGCCAGCAGCCAAGGCAGGTTCTTTGGCTACACCTTC.

The J gene is TRBJ1-4, the V gene TRBV11-2; D not resolved. CDR1 and CDR2 from the germline V gene are SGHAT and FQNNGV. This CDR3 region has 15 residues. Trimming took 1 base from V and 8 from J, leaving 14 bases between them. The chain's CDR3 is CASSLVPGIEEKLFF. The CDR3 DNA follows: TGTGCCAGCAGCTTAGTACCGGGAATTGAAGAAAAACTGTTTTTT.

This sequence joins TRBV19 and TRBJ2-3; 11 positions agree with TRBD2. Germline V gene data show CDR1 as LNHDA and CDR2 as SQIVND (reference sequence). The CDR3 runs 15 residues. With V trimmed by 7 bases and J by 4 bases, 7 bases remained unmatched. Here the CDR3 reads CASTLAGGRADTQYF. In nucleotides, the CDR3 is TGTGCCAGTACCTTAGCGGGAGGGCGCGCAGATACGCAGTATTTT. The full variable domain, its missing parts supplied by reference TRBV19 and TRBJ2-3, is DGGITQSPKYLFRKEGQNVTLSCEQNLNHDAMYWYRQDPGQGLRLIYYSQIVNDFQKGDIAEGYSVSREKKESFPLTVTSAQKNPTAFYLCASTLAGGRADTQYFGPGTRLTVL.

J is TRBJ1-5 and V is TRBV19; 7 bases line up with TRBD1. Germline CDR1 LNHDA, CDR2 SQIVND (reference sequence). The CDR3 runs 15 residues. Germline trimming cut 5 bases from V and 2 bases from J; bases unmatched to any gene: 6. The CDR3 sequence: CASSDNRGGNQPQHF. In DNA, the CDR3 is TGTGCCAGTAGTGACAACAGGGGAGGCAATCAGCCCCAGCATTTT. Together with reference TRBV19 and TRBJ1-5, the CDR3 gives the full variable domain: DGGITQSPKYLFRKEGQNVTLSCEQNLNHDAMYWYRQDPGQGLRLIYYSQIVNDFQKGDIAEGYSVSREKKESFPLTVTSAQKNPTAFYLCASSDNRGGNQPQHFGDGTRLSIL.

This chain uses TRBV25-1 with TRBJ1-6; TRBD1 might be the D (6 bases). V was cut by 7 bases and J by 4 bases, with 14 bases left in between. Germline V gives CDR1 MGHDK, CDR2 SYGVNS. The CDR3 loop spans 15 amino acids. CDR3 loop: CASTSRGGYNSPLHF. The DNA of the CDR3 is TGTGCCAGCACCTCACGAGGGGGATATAATTCACCCCTCCACTTT.

This clone has a handful of counts. V is TRBV4-2 and J is TRBJ2-5; 7 nucleotides match TRBD2. J lost 7 bases, V lost 0 bases, and 8 bases had no gene match. CDR1 is LGHNA, CDR2 YNFKEQ, per germline. This CDR3 spans 15 amino acids. The CDR3 here is CASSQDLRPSGTQYF. DNA for the CDR3: TGTGCCAGCAGCCAAGATCTCAGGCCTAGCGGGACCCAGTACTTC.

The chain joins TRBV5-4 to TRBJ1-1; 8 positions match TRBD1. The V gene's germline CDR1 is SGHNT and CDR2 YYREEE (reference sequence). V shed 0 bases and J 4 bases; nucleotides not matched to a gene: 5. The length of the CDR3 is 15 residues. CDR3 nucleotides: TGTGCCAGCAGCTTGGCGCGTCAGGGGGCCACTGAAGCTTTCTTT. It is translated as CASSLARQGATEAFF.

V is TRBV19 and J is TRBJ2-1, with 12 positions matching TRBD2. The CDR3 runs 15 residues. Unmatched junction bases numbered 6, after V lost 4 bases and J lost 8 bases. Germline values: CDR1 LNHDA, CDR2 SQIVND (reference sequence). The CDR3 coding sequence is TGTGCCAGTAGTACCTCTAGCGGGAGGGTGTATGAGCAGTTCTTC. This sequence encodes CASSTSSGRVYEQFF.

Here the CDR3 reads CSVGGNSGITYEQYF. In DNA form, the CDR3 reads TGCAGCGTTGGGGGGAATAGCGGGATTACCTACGAGCAGTACTTC. The J gene is TRBJ2-7, the V gene TRBV29-1, with TRBD2 identical over 8 bases. Germline CDR1 is SQVTM and CDR2 is ANQGSEA. The CDR3 covers 15 residues. The J segment lost 2 bases and the V segment lost 4 bases, leaving 10 bases of the junction unmatched.

The chain employs TRBV6-6 and TRBJ1-3; 9 positions match TRBD1. Germline assignment: CDR1 MNHNY and CDR2 SVGAGI (reference sequence). V shed 6 bases, J shed 5 bases, and the junction held 5 bases outside the gene matches. This CDR3 has 14 residues. In DNA, the CDR3 is TGTGCCAGCAGCCCCGACAGGGGGAGAAACACCATATATTTT. It is translated as CASSPDRGRNTIYF.

This rearrangement joins TRBV29-1 to TRBJ2-1, with 7 bases lining up with TRBD1. V shed 6 bases, J shed 0 bases, and the junction held 8 bases outside the gene matches. Germline assignment: CDR1 SQVTM and CDR2 ANQGSEA. This CDR3 comprises 15 residues. CDR3 bases: TGCAGCGTGGCCGGGACAGCGAGCTCCTACAATGAGCAGTTCTTC. This codes for CSVAGTASSYNEQFF.

This clone was seen only once. The chain couples TRBV6-5 to TRBJ2-7, with D tentatively TRBD1 (6 bases). Germline-derived CDR1 and CDR2 are MNHEY and SVGAGI. CDR3 size: 14 residues. Trimming left V 5 bases short and J 0 bases short, with 11 bases between. CDR3 protein: CASSQRGGSYEQYV. CDR3 coding DNA: TGTGCCAGCAGTCAACGAGGGGGCTCCTACGAGCAGTACGTC.

This chain connects TRBV10-3 to TRBJ1-1, with a possible D match to TRBD1 (6 bases). The germline V gene encodes CDR1 ENHRY and CDR2 SYGVKD. The CDR3 length is 15 residues. Trimming took off 8 bases at V and 6 bases at J, with 22 bases between the two ends. Here the CDR3 reads CAISRSGNSGAEAFF. The CDR3 coding sequence is TGTGCCATCTCGAGGAGTGGGAACTCAGGGGCTGAAGCTTTCTTT.

V usage is TRBV5-1 and J usage is TRBJ2-7; 7 nucleotides match TRBD1. V was pared by 4 bases and J by 2 bases, with 6 bases of the junction left unmatched. The CDR3 spans 14 residues. CDR1 and CDR2 from the germline V gene are SGHRS and YFSETQ. This chain's CDR3 is CASSRRTGAYEQYF. The DNA of the CDR3 is TGCGCCAGCAGCCGCCGAACAGGGGCCTACGAGCAGTACTTC.

The chain is built from TRBV2 and TRBJ2-7; a weak D match, TRBD1 (6 bases). The CDR3 has 15 amino acids. CDR1 SNHLY and CDR2 FYNNEI come from the germline V gene. V lost 2 bases, J lost 3 bases, and 14 bases lay in between. CDR3 protein: CASSETPRGIYEQYV. CDR3 nucleotides: TGTGCCAGCAGTGAAACCCCGAGGGGGATCTACGAGCAGTACGTC.

V is TRBV28 and J is TRBJ1-4, with D perhaps TRBD1 (6 bases). The CDR3 length is 14 residues. Trimming shortened V by 7 bases and J by 3 bases, and 12 bases separated the two germline ends. Germline assignment: CDR1 MDHEN and CDR2 SYDVKM. Written as DNA, the CDR3 is TGTGCCAGCATCCGGGGGGGCGCTAATGAAAAACTGTTTTTT. This encodes CASIRGGANEKLFF.

The V call is TRBV10-1, the J call TRBJ2-7; TRBD2 matches 11 bases. The length of the CDR3 is 17 residues. The trim removed 2 bases at V and 2 bases at J, leaving 8 bases unmatched. In germline, CDR1 is WNHNN, CDR2 SYGVQD (reference sequence). The CDR3 DNA follows: TGCGCCAGCAGTGAGGGACTAGCGGGCGCCGGAACCTACGAGCAGTACTTC. Amino acids: CASSEGLAGAGTYEQYF.

V gene TRBV12-2 combines with J gene TRBJ2-1; the table's TRBD1 call for D was not verified on the DNA. TRBV12-2 has pseudogene status. The CDR3 totals 18 residues. The CDR3 sequence: CASRPPPGGQGQNNEQFF. The DNA of the CDR3 is TGTGCAAGTCGCCCACCCCCGGGCGGACAGGGTCAAAACAATGAGCAGTTCTTC.

This chain links TRBV25-1 with TRBJ2-1; a possible D gene is TRBD1 (6 bases). Germline loops: CDR1 MGHDK, CDR2 SYGVNS. This CDR3 region has 11 residues. V lost 4 bases and J lost 10, with 8 bases in between. The CDR3 region is CASSGGTEQFF. For the CDR3, the DNA is TGTGCCAGCAGTGGAGGGACAGAGCAGTTCTTC.

This chain connects TRBV28 to TRBJ1-1, with 10 nucleotides matching TRBD1. This CDR3 spans 15 amino acids. Germline loops: CDR1 MDHEN, CDR2 SYDVKM. The junction had 7 bases not matched to a gene; V was cut back by 4 bases and J by 5 bases. CDR3 sequence reads: CASSSETGGWTEAFF. Written as DNA, the CDR3 is TGTGCCAGCAGTTCGGAGACAGGGGGCTGGACTGAAGCTTTCTTT.

This clone was detected only a few times. This rearrangement joins TRBV4-1 to TRBJ1-5; D is unclear. V lost 4 bases and J 6 bases, leaving 13 bases between the germline ends. Germline V CDR1 and CDR2: MGHRA, YSYEKL. The CDR3 covers 14 residues. CDR3 protein: CASSRDPGGQPQHF. CDR3 coding DNA: TGCGCCAGCAGCCGAGACCCCGGAGGTCAGCCCCAGCATTTT.

The chain links TRBV2 to TRBJ1-1, with D perhaps TRBD1 (6 bases). Germline assignment: CDR1 SNHLY and CDR2 FYNNEI. The CDR3 is made up of 11 amino acids. Trimming removed 8 bases at V and 3 bases at J, with 7 bases between. CDR3 coding DNA: TGTGCCAGCGGACAGCACACTGAAGCTTTCTTT. This gives the protein CASGQHTEAFF.

The chain is built from TRBV5-1 and TRBJ2-1; 11 bases match TRBD1. The length of the CDR3 is 16 residues. V was clipped by 6 bases and J by 3 bases; unmatched bases: 8. From germline, CDR1 is SGHRS and CDR2 YFSETQ. The CDR3 is CASTQGGTGGYNEQFF. As DNA, the CDR3 is TGCGCCAGCACCCAAGGTGGGACAGGGGGCTACAATGAGCAGTTCTTC.

V usage is TRBV29-1 and J usage is TRBJ2-7; 8 positions match TRBD1. The length of the CDR3 is 14 residues. Germline CDR1 SQVTM, CDR2 ANQGSEA. Unmatched junction bases numbered 8, after V lost 5 bases and J lost 2 bases. The CDR3 region has the DNA TGCAGCGTTTACCGGCAGGGGGCCGCCTACGAGCAGTACTTC. It translates to CSVYRQGAAYEQYF.

V gene TRBV30 combines with J gene TRBJ2-5, with 9 positions matching TRBD2. The CDR3 spans 14 residues. Germline V lookup: CDR1 GTSNPN, CDR2 SVGIG (reference sequence). The J segment lost 7 bases and the V segment lost 2 bases, leaving 8 bases of the junction unmatched. CDR3 amino acids: CAWSRSGGRGTQYF. In DNA form, the CDR3 reads TGTGCCTGGAGTCGAAGCGGCGGGAGGGGGACCCAGTACTTC.

V gene TRBV11-1 combines with J gene TRBJ1-1, with 8 bases lining up with TRBD1. The ends lost 5 bases at V and 10 bases at J; junction bases unmatched: 9. Per germline, CDR1 SGHAT and CDR2 FQDESV (reference sequence). This CDR3 region has 13 residues. The CDR3 DNA reads TGTGCCAGCAGCGATGGACAGGGCGGAGGAGCTTTCTTT. Amino acids: CASSDGQGGGAFF.

The CDR3 DNA is TGTGCCAGCAGTCTAATACAGGGGATCGGGGAAAAACTGTTTTTT. Amino acids: CASSLIQGIGEKLFF. The rearrangement joins TRBV2 to TRBJ1-4; 7 bases match TRBD1. Germline lookup yields CDR1 SNHLY and CDR2 FYNNEI. CDR3 length: 15 residues. V lost 5 bases and J lost 8; bases outside the gene matches: 11.

The sample holds a few counts of this clone. The rearrangement joins TRBV19 to TRBJ1-2; D gene unclear. The V gene's germline CDR1 is LNHDA and CDR2 SQIVND (reference sequence). The CDR3 loop spans 13 amino acids. Trimming took 5 bases from V and 8 from J, leaving 15 bases between them. The DNA of the CDR3 is TGTGCCAGTAGTCAAGGAGATGGGAGAGGCTACACCTTC. Its translation: CASSQGDGRGYTF.